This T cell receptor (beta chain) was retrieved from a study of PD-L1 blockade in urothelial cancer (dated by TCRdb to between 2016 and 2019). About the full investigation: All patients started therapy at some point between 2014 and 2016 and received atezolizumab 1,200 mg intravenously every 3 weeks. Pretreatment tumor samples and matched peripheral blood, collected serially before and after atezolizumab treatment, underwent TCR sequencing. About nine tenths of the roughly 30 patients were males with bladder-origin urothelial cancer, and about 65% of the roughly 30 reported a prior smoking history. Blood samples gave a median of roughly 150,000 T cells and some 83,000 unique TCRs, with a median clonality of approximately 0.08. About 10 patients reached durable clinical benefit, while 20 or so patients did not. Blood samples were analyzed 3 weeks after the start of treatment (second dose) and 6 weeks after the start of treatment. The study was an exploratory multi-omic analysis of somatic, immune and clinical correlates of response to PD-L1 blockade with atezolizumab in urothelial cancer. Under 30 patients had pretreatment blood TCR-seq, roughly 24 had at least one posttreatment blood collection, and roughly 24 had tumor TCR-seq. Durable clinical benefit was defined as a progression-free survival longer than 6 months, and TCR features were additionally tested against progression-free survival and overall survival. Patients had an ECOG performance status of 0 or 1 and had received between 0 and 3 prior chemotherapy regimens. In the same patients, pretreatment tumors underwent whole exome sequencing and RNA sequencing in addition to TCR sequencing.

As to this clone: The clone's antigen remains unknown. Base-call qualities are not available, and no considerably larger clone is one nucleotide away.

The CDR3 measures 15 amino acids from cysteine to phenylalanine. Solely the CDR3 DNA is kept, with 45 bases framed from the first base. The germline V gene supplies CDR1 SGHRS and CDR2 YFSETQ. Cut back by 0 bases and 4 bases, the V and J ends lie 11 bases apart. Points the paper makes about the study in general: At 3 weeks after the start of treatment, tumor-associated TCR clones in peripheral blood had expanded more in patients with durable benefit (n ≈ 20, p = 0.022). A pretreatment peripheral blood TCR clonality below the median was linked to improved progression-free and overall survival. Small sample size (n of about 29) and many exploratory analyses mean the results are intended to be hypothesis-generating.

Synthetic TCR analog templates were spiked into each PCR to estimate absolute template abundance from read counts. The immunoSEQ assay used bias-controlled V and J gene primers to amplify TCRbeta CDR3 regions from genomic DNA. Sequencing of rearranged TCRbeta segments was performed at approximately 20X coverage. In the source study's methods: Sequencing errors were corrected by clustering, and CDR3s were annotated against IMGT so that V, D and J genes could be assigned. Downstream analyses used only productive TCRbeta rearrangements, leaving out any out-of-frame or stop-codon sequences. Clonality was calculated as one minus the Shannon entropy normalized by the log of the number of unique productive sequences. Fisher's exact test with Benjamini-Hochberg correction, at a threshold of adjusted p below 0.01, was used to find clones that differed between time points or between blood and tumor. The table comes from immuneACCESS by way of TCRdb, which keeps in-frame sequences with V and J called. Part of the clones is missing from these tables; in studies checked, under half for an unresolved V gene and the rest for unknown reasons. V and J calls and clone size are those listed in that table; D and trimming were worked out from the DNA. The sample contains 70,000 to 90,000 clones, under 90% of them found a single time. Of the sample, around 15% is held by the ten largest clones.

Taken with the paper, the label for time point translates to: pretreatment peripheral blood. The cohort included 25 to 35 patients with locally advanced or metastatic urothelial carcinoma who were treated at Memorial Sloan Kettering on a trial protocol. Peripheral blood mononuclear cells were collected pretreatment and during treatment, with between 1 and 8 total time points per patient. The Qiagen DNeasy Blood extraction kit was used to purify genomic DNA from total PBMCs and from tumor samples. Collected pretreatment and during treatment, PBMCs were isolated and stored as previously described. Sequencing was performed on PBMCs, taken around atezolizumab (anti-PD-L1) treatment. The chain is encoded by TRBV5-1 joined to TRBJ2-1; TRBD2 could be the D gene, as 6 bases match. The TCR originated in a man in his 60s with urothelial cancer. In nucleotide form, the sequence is TGCGCCAGCAGCTTGGACCTAGCGAGATACAATGAGCAGTTCTTC. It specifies CASSLDLARYNEQFF.